This TCR beta chain was profiled in a study of regulatory T cells in long-lasting Graves disease. Across the whole study: In persistent Graves' disease, antithyroid drugs had been taken for over 5 years and TSH receptor antibodies stayed positive. Points from the study as a whole: The number of shared public clonotypes was higher in persistent patients (2,741) than new patients (around 960). Patients with persistent disease showed a bias toward TRBV28, TRBJ1-2 and TRBJ2-5. Newly diagnosed Graves' patients had higher TCR diversity than persistent ones.

Germline CDR1 is MDHEN and CDR2 is SYDVKM. CDR3 size: 14 residues. J gave up 4 bases and V 5 bases, and 6 bases lay outside the gene matches. With iRepertoire HTBI primers and Arm-PCR of CDR3 regions, TCR beta libraries were built. TCRdb passed the multiplex PCR reads through MiXCR, listing each CDR3 protein once. The table has roughly 500,000 distinct CDR3 sequences, around 21% seen once. Time point described: persistent/refractory GD, antithyroid drugs over 5 years with positive TRAb. Generation of the TCR library employed RNA extracted from PBMCs. With respect to this clonotype: The antigen remains undetermined.

The input for sequencing was peripheral blood mononuclear cells (PBMCs), taken when the disease was refractory, from a patient treated with antithyroid drugs. The chain links TRBV28 to TRBJ2-5, with TRBD1 identical over 8 bases. The receptor comes from a female donor with Graves disease. CDR3 coding DNA: TGTGCCAGCAGTAACAGGGGGATCAGAGAGACCCAGTACTTC. Protein sequence: CASSNRGIRETQYF.